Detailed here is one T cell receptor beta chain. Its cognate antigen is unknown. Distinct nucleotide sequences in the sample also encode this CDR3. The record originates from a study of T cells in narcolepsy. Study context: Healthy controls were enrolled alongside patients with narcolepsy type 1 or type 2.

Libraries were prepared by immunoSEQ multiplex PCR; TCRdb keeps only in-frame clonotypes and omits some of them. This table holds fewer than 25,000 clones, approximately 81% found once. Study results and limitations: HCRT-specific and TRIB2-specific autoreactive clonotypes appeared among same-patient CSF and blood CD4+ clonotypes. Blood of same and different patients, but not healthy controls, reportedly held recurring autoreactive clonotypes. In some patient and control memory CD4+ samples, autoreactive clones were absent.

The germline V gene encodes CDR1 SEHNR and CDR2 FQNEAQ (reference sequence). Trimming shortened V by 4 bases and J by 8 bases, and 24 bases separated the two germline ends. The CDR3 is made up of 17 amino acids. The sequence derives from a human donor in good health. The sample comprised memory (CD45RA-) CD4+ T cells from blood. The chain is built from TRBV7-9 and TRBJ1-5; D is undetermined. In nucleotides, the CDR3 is TGTGCCAGCAGCTCAAACTTGCACCGTAACAGCGTCGAGCCCCAGCATTTT. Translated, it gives CASSSNLHRNSVEPQHF.